A single sample is the source of the 18 T cell receptor beta chains below, sequenced in a study of CD8 T cells in ankylosing spondylitis. General study points: There was a TCR beta motif, made of roughly eight highly homologous variants, that appeared characteristic of ankylosing spondylitis blood.

MiXCR was run by TCRdb on the 5' RACE reads, yielding one entry per CDR3 protein. The data show under 950,000 distinct CDR3 sequences, 15% to 20% seen once. The antigens of these receptors remain unknown. Sequenced sample: blood, either unsorted or a sorted T cell fraction (not recorded which). Source of these receptors: a male donor with ankylosing spondylitis.

CDR3 bases: TGTGCCAGCAGTCCCGAGGGGAGGGGTGGGGAGACCCAGTACTTC. Amino acid sequence: CASSPEGRGGETQYF. This chain connects TRBV12-3 or TRBV12-4 to TRBJ2-5; the match to TRBD2 covers 7 bases. The CDR3 covers 15 residues. V was pared by 5 bases and J by 5 bases, with 11 bases of the junction left unmatched.

This clonotype was picked up a small number of times. The gene calls are TRBV29-1 and TRBJ2-3, with D hard to call. V shed 4 bases and J shed 2 bases, with 10 bases lying between them. The germline V gene encodes CDR1 SQVTM and CDR2 ANQGSEA. The CDR3 spans 13 residues. The CDR3 here is CSVVGGNTDTQYF. For the CDR3, the DNA is TGCAGCGTTGTGGGTGGAAACACAGATACGCAGTATTTT.

The rearrangement links TRBV20-1 to TRBJ2-5, with D perhaps matching TRBD1 (7 bases). The CDR3 spans 13 residues. The V end lost 3 bases, the J end lost 5 bases, and 13 bases lay between the germline ends. Germline CDR1 is DFQATT and CDR2 is SNEGSKA (reference sequence). CDR3 residues: CSASRGAGETQYF. The CDR3, as DNA: TGCAGTGCTAGCAGGGGGGCGGGTGAGACCCAGTACTTC.

This clonotype appeared a few times. The genes are TRBV15 and TRBJ2-3; D is unclear. The V gene lost 1 base and the J gene lost 0 bases, with 5 bases spanning the gap. Germline V gene lookup returns CDR1 LNHNV and CDR2 YYDKDF (reference sequence). The CDR3 is 14 amino acids. CDR3 bases: TGTGCCACCAGCAGAGTTAGAAGCACAGATACGCAGTATTTT. Amino acids: CATSRVRSTDTQYF. Full variable domain (remainder filled in from reference TRBV15 and TRBJ2-3): DAMVIQNPRYQVTQFGKPVTLSCSQTLNHNVMYWYQQKSSQAPKLLFHYYDKDFNNEADTPDNFQSRRPNTSFCFLDIRSPGLGDTAMYLCATSRVRSTDTQYFGPGTRLTVL.

This sequence joins TRBV4-1 and TRBJ1-5; D gene ambiguous. V was pared by 6 bases and J by 0 bases, with 18 bases between. The CDR3 is 17 amino acids. The V gene's germline CDR1 is MGHRA and CDR2 YSYEKL. The CDR3 bases are TGCGCCAGCAGTATAGAAGCGGGAGATTATAGCAATCAGCCCCAGCATTTT. Translation gives CASSIEAGDYSNQPQHF.

This clonotype occurred a few times. The rearrangement joins TRBV3-1 to TRBJ1-2; D is perhaps TRBD1 (5 bases). In germline, CDR1 is LGHDT, CDR2 YNNKEL (reference sequence). The CDR3 is made up of 13 amino acids. The V gene lost 6 bases and the J gene lost 4 bases, with 12 bases spanning the gap. CDR3 in amino acids: CASRWGGTYGYTF. The CDR3 coding sequence is TGTGCCAGCAGATGGGGAGGGACCTATGGCTACACCTTC.

This clonotype was observed a handful of times. The V call is TRBV11-3, the J call TRBJ1-2; D is uncertain. The length of the CDR3 is 15 residues. In germline, CDR1 is SGHNT, CDR2 YENEEA. V lost 0 bases and J lost 2, with 10 bases in between. In nucleotides, the CDR3 is TGTGCCAGCAGCTTAGATCCGACCACAAACTATGGCTACACCTTC. The encoded protein is CASSLDPTTNYGYTF.

The rearrangement uses TRBV20-1 and TRBJ1-1; a possible D gene is TRBD1 (5 bases). This CDR3 has 13 amino acids. Germline CDR1 reads DFQATT; CDR2 reads SNEGSKA (reference sequence). Between the trimmed V and J ends, which lost 2 bases and 8 bases, there was a span of 15 bases. For the CDR3, the DNA is TGCAGTGCTAGACCCGGGGGTTTGGAGGAAGCTTTCTTT. Translating gives CSARPGGLEEAFF.

The rearrangement uses TRBV25-1 and TRBJ2-3; TRBD1 aligns across 9 bases. This CDR3 is 17 amino acids long. The germline V gene encodes CDR1 MGHDK and CDR2 SYGVNS. With V trimmed by 4 bases and J by 1 base, 9 bases remained unmatched. In DNA form, the CDR3 reads TGTGCCAGCAGTGCAACCGGACAGGGGAGAGGCACAGATACGCAGTATTTT. Residues: CASSATGQGRGTDTQYF.

The chain combines TRBV28 with TRBJ2-3, with 12 positions matching TRBD2. The CDR3 length is 18 residues. Germline V lookup: CDR1 MDHEN, CDR2 SYDVKM. The V gene end was trimmed by 7 bases and the J gene end by 6 bases; junction bases not matched to a gene: 17. In nucleotides, the CDR3 is TGTGCCAGCACTCAGGCGGGACTAGCGGGCGGGGGTAAGGATACGCAGTATTTT. It is translated as CASTQAGLAGGGKDTQYF.

The chain combines TRBV15 with TRBJ1-1, with 7 positions matching TRBD1. CDR3 length: 15 residues. Germline lookup yields CDR1 LNHNV and CDR2 YYDKDF (reference sequence). The V gene end was trimmed by 3 bases and the J gene end by 1 base; junction bases not matched to a gene: 5. Here the CDR3 DNA reads TGTGCCACCAGCAGGGTCAGGGGGAAGAACACTGAAGCTTTCTTT. Translating it yields CATSRVRGKNTEAFF.

In its sample, this clonotype was seen once. The V call is TRBV12-3 or TRBV12-4, the J call TRBJ1-1; 8 bases match TRBD1. V trimming: 4 bases; J trimming: 8 bases; junction bases outside the gene matches: 3. The CDR3 totals 12 residues. CDR3 DNA sequence: TGTGCCAGCAGTTCAAGACAGGGGGAAGCTTTCTTT. Its protein product is CASSSRQGEAFF.

The chain couples TRBV7-9 to TRBJ2-5, with TRBD2 matching over 13 bases. The CDR3 has 15 residues. J was trimmed by 7 bases and V by 5 bases; bases with no gene match: 7. CDR1 SEHNR and CDR2 FQNEAQ come from the germline V gene (reference sequence). CDR3 sequence (DNA): TGTGCCAGCAGCGGCGGGACTAGCGGGAAGGGGACCCAGTACTTC. As protein: CASSGGTSGKGTQYF. The whole variable domain, remainder taken from reference TRBV7-9 and TRBJ2-5, is DTGVSQNPRHKITKRGQNVTFRCDPISEHNRLYWYRQTLGQGPEFLTYFQNEAQLEKSRLLSDRFSAERPKGSFSTLEIQRTEQGDSAMYLCASSGGTSGKGTQYFGPGTRLLVL.

This clonotype has a count of ten or more. The V gene is TRBV5-1, the J gene TRBJ1-1; D may be TRBD1 (5 bases). Trimming took off 4 bases at V and 1 base at J, with 14 bases between the two ends. CDR3 length: 15 amino acids. CDR1 is SGHRS, CDR2 YFSETQ, per germline. DNA of the CDR3: TGCGCCAGCAGCCCCAGGGCGGGGACGAACACTGAAGCTTTCTTT. This translates into CASSPRAGTNTEAFF.

This chain links TRBV7-2 with TRBJ1-5; D unresolved. Trimming cost V 1 base and J 0 bases, with 7 bases left between them. Germline V gene sequence: CDR1 SGHTA, CDR2 FQGNSA. The CDR3 covers 15 residues. The CDR3 loop reads CASSLVKNSNQPQHF. The CDR3 DNA sequence: TGTGCCAGCAGCTTAGTAAAGAATAGCAATCAGCCCCAGCATTTT.

CDR3 residues: CASSYRPGGYQETQYF. The CDR3 DNA is TGTGCCAGCAGTTACCGGCCGGGAGGCTACCAAGAGACCCAGTACTTC. The chain employs TRBV6-5 and TRBJ2-5; 7 bases map to TRBD2. The CDR3 spans 16 residues. Germline V CDR1 and CDR2: MNHEY, SVGAGI. The V gene end was trimmed by 2 bases and the J gene end by 0 bases; junction bases not matched to a gene: 6.

The chain links TRBV29-1 to TRBJ1-1; D perhaps matches TRBD1 (6 bases). V was cut by 6 bases and J by 1 base, with 15 bases left in between. Germline loops: CDR1 SQVTM, CDR2 ANQGSEA. This CDR3 is built from 14 residues. The CDR3 DNA reads TGCAGCGTGGACCTTTGGGACAAGAACACTGAAGCTTTCTTT. Translating gives CSVDLWDKNTEAFF.

The chain employs TRBV27 and TRBJ2-5; unclear D gene. This CDR3 spans 14 amino acids. Germline CDR1 reads MNHEY; CDR2 reads SMNVEV (reference sequence). V lost 2 bases and J 5 bases, leaving 12 bases between the germline ends. CDR3 amino acids: CASSLRAEGETQYF. The CDR3, as DNA: TGTGCCAGCAGTTTAAGAGCAGAAGGGGAGACCCAGTACTTC.